This record looks at one TCR beta chain sequence and its context. V was cut by 0 bases and J by 3 bases, with 9 bases left in between. CDR1 is GTSNPN, CDR2 SVGIG, per germline (reference sequence). This CDR3 has 14 residues. This record belongs to a study of T cells in Graves' hyperthyroidism and ophthalmopathy. RNA transcripts were the template for amplifying TCR beta CDR3 regions. Initially, a first-round RT-PCR of the TCR CDR3 employed the HTBI primer set. TCRdb reanalysed the multiplex PCR reads using MiXCR and keeps one entry per CDR3 protein. The table has 650,000 to 700,000 distinct CDR3 sequences, 15% to 20% seen once; the top ten hold less than 20%.

The chain combines TRBV30 with TRBJ2-4; D uncertain. Sequenced: blood. The TCR originated in a man in his forties or fifties with Graves' hyperthyroidism. For the CDR3, the DNA is TGTGCCTGGAGTGTAAGTGGGGTCAAAAACATTCAGTACTTC. Protein: CAWSVSGVKNIQYF.